A single T cell receptor beta chain is shown here with its context. These data come from a study of CD8+ T cells in alopecia areata. Across the whole study: Treatment of the treated patients consisted of oral tofacitinib, 5 to 10 mg twice daily. Percentage of affected scalp area was the basis on which treated patients' severity was scored.

Germline V lookup: CDR1 SGHDT, CDR2 YYEEEE. V lost 0 bases to trimming and J lost 4 bases; unmatched junction nucleotides: 5. The CDR3 length is 15 residues. Specified treatment: oral pan-JAK inhibitor, 5-10 mg twice daily. Extracted RNA was reverse transcribed, and the resulting cDNA served as sequencing template. The data were produced by immunoSEQ multiplex PCR, yet TCRdb's version contains in-frame clones alone and is incomplete. The sample consists of under 150,000 clones, 56% of them appearing once. The source is a human donor with alopecia areata. The sample consisted of CD4+ T cells sorted from blood, taken at week 24, from a patient treated with tofacitinib. The V call is TRBV5-6, the J call TRBJ1-2, with 8 bases identical to TRBD1. CDR3 residues: CASSLAGGESYGYTF. CDR3 nucleotides: TGTGCCAGCAGCTTGGCAGGGGGCGAAAGCTATGGCTACACCTTC.